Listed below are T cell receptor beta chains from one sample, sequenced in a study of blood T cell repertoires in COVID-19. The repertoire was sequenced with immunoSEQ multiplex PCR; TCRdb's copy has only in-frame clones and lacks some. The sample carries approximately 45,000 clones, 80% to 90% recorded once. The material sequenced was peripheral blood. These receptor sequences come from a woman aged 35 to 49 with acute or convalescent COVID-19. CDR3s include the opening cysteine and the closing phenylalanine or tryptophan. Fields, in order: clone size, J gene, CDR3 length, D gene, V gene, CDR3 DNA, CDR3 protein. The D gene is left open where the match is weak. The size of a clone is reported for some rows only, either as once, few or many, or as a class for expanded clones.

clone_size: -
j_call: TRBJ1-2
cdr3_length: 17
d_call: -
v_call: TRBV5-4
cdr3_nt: TGTGCCAGCAGTTATGGTGGGACACTAAAACCCAACTATGGCTACACCTTC
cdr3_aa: CASSYGGTLKPNYGYTF

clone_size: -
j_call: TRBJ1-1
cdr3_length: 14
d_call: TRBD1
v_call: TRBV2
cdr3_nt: TGTGCCAGCAGTGTACAGGGGATGAACACTGAAGCTTTCTTT
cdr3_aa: CASSVQGMNTEAFF

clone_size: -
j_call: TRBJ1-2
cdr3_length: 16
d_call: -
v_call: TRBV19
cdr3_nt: TGTGCCAGTAGCCGACCGACAGGAACAATAAACTATGGCTACACCTTC
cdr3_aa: CASSRPTGTINYGYTF

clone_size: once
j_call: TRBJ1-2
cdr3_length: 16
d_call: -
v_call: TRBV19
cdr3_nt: TGTGCCAGTAGTCCCAAACAGGGTGGGGTCGTCTATGGCTACACCTTC
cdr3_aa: CASSPKQGGVVYGYTF

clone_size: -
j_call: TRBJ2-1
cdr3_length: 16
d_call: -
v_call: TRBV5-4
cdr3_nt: TGTGCCAGCAGCTTGTTAGTCACGGGATCGTACAATGAGCAGTTCTTC
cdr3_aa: CASSLLVTGSYNEQFF

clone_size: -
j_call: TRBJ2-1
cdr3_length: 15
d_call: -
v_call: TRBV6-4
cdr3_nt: TGTGCCAGCAGTCTTCACGAGGCGGGAACCAATGAGCAGTTCTTC
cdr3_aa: CASSLHEAGTNEQFF

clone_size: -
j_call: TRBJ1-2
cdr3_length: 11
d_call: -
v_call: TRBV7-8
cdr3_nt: TGTGCCAGCAGCCCAGGGGCCGGCTACACCTTC
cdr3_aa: CASSPGAGYTF

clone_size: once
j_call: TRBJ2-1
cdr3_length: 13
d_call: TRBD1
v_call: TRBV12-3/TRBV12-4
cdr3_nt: TGTGCCAGCAGAGTATCACCCGGGACAGTGGCGTTCTTC
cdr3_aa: CASRVSPGTVAFF

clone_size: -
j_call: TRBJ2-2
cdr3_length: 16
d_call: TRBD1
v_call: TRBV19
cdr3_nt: TGTGCCAGTAGTCCCGGACAGGGGACGAACACCGGGGAGCTGTTTTTT
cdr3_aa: CASSPGQGTNTGELFF

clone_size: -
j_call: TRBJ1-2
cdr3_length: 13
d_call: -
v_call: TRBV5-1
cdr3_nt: TGCGCCAGCAGCTTGGATAGAAACTATGGCTACACCTTC
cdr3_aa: CASSLDRNYGYTF

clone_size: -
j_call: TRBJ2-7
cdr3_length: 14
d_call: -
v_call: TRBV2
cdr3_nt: TGTGCCAGCAGTCCTCGGACAGCTTCCTACGAGCAGTACTTC
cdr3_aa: CASSPRTASYEQYF

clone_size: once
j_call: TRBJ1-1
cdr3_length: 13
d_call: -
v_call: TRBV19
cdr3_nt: TGTGCCAGTAGTATCAGCGTGGACACTGAAGCTTTCTTT
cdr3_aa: CASSISVDTEAFF

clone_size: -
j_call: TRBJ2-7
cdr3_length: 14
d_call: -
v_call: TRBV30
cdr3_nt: TGTGCCTGGTCCCCCGGGGGTTACTCCTACGAGCAGTACTTC
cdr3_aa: CAWSPGGYSYEQYF

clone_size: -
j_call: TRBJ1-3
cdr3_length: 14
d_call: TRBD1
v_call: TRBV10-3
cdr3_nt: TGTGCCACTCGGGACAGGAGAACTGGAAACACCATATATTTT
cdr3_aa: CATRDRRTGNTIYF

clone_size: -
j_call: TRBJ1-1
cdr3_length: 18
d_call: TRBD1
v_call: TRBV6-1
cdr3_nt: TGTGCCAGCAGTGAAATGCCGGGACAGGCATCAAGGGGCACTGAAGCTTTCTTT
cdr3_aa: CASSEMPGQASRGTEAFF

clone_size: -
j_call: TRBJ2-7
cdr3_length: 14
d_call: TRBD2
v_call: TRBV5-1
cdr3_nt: TGCGCCAGCAGCTTGAACCCGGGAGGGTACGAGCAGTACTTC
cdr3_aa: CASSLNPGGYEQYF

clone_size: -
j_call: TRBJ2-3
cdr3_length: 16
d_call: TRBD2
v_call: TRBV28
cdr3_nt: TGTGCCAGCAGTTTAACTAGCGGGGGGGCGACAGATACGCAGTATTTT
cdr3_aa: CASSLTSGGATDTQYF

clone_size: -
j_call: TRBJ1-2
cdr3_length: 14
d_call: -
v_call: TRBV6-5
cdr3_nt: TGTGCCAGCAGTTACGGAGGCGCGGCCTATGGCTACACCTTC
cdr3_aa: CASSYGGAAYGYTF

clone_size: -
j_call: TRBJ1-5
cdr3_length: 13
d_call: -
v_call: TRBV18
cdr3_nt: TGTGCCAGCAAATCGGGATCCACGGAGCCCCAGCATTTT
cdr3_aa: CASKSGSTEPQHF

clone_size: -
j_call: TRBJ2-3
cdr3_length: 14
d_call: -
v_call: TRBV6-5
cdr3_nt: TGTGCCAGCGCACTAGCCAGGAGGGCAGATACGCAGTATTTT
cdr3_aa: CASALARRADTQYF

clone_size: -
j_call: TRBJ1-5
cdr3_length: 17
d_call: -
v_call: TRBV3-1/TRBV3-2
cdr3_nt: TGTGCCAGCAGCCAAGATCGGTGGGGGGAGGGCAATCAGCCCCAGCATTTT
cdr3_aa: CASSQDRWGEGNQPQHF

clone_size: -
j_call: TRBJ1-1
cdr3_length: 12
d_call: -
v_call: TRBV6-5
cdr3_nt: TGTGCCAGCAGCCGGGACACCTCTGAAGCTTTCTTT
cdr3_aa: CASSRDTSEAFF

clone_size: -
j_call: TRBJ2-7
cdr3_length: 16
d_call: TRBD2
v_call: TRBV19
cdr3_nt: TGTGCCAGTAGTTCCTCCCCGGGGGGGCGAGGATACGAGCAGTACTTC
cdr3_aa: CASSSSPGGRGYEQYF

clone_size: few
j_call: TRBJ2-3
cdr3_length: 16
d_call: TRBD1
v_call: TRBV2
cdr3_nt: TGTGCCAGCAGTGAAGCTCCGGGGACAGGGTCAGATACGCAGTATTTT
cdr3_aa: CASSEAPGTGSDTQYF

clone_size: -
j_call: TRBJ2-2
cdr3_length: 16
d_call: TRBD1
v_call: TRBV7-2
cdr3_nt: TGTGCCAGCAGCTCGAAACGGACAGGGACCCAAAGGGAGCTGTTTTTT
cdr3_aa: CASSSKRTGTQRELFF

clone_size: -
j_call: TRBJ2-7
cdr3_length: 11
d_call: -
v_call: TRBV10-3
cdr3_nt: TGTGCCATCAGTGCCGGCGGCGAGCAGTACTTC
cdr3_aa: CAISAGGEQYF

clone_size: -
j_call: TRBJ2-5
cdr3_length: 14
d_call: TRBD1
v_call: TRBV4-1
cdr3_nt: TGCGCCAGCAGCCGGGACAGGGGACAAGAGACCCAGTACTTC
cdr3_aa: CASSRDRGQETQYF

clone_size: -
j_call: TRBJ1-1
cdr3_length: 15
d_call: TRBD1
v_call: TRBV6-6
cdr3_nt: TGTGCCAGCAGTCTCAGAGGGGGCGGGGACACTGAAGCTTTCTTT
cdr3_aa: CASSLRGGGDTEAFF

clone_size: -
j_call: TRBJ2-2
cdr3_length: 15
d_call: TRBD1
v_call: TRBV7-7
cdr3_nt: TGTGCCAGCAGCTCCGGGACAGGGGGCACCGGGGAGCTGTTTTTT
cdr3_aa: CASSSGTGGTGELFF

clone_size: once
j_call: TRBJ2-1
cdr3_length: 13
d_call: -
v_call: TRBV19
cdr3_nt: TGTGCCAGTAGTATTGGGCAGAACAATGAGCAGTTCTTC
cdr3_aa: CASSIGQNNEQFF

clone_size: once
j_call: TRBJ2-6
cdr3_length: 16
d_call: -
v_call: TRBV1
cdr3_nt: TGCACCAGCAGATCAACGAGGGGGCCTGGGGCCAACGTCCTGACTTTC
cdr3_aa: CTSRSTRGPGANVLTF

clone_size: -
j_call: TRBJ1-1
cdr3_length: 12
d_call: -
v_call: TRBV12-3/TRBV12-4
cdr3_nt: TGTGCCAGCAGGCCGGACAGTACTGAAGCTTTCTTT
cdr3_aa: CASRPDSTEAFF

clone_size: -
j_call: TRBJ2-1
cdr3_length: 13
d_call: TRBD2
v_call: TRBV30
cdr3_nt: TGTGCCTGGAGTGGCGGGAGGGTCAATGAGCAGTTCTTC
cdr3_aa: CAWSGGRVNEQFF

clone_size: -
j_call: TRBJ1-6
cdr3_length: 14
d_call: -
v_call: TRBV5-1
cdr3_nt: TGCGCCAGCAGCGATCCTCAGGAATACTCACCCCTCCACTTT
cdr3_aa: CASSDPQEYSPLHF

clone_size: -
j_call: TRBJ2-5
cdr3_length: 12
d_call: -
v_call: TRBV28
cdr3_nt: TGTGCCAGCATGGCAGGGGGGGAGACCCAGTACTTC
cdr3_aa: CASMAGGETQYF

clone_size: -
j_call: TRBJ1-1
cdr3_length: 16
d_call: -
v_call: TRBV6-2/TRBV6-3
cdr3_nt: TGTGCCAGCAGTTACTCACCGACAGGTGGGAACACTGAAGCTTTCTTT
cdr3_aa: CASSYSPTGGNTEAFF

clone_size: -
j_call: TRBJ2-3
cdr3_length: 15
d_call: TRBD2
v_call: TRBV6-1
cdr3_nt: TGTGCCAGTCAGGGTAGGGCGGGAGGGCCTAATACGCAGTATTTT
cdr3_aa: CASQGRAGGPNTQYF

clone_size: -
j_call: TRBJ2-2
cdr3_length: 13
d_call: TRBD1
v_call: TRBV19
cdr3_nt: TGTGCCACCCAACAGGGGGCCACCGGGGAGCTGTTTTTT
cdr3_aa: CATQQGATGELFF

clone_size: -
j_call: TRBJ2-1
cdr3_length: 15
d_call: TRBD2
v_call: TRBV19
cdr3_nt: TGTGCCAGTAGTATTGGACTAGCCCAATACAATGAGCAGTTCTTC
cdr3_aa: CASSIGLAQYNEQFF